Below, 3 T cell receptor beta chains from the same sample are listed, as sequenced in a study of regulatory T cells in long-lasting Graves disease. Researchers made TCR beta libraries by using iRepertoire HTBI primers and running Arm-PCR on CDR3 regions. TCRdb called the multiplex PCR reads again in MiXCR, with one record for every CDR3 protein. The sample consists of 650,000 to 700,000 distinct CDR3 sequences, roughly 30% of them appearing once. Time point here: persistent/refractory GD, antithyroid drugs over 5 years with positive TRAb. PBMC-extracted RNA yielded the TCR library. Specimen: peripheral blood mononuclear cells (PBMCs), collected when the disease was refractory, from a patient treated with antithyroid drugs. All receptors derive from a female donor with Graves disease.

This rearrangement joins TRBV28 to TRBJ2-7; tentative D call: TRBD2 (6 bases). Trimming removed 7 bases at V and 4 bases at J, with 14 bases between. The CDR3 is 13 residues long. Germline V gene sequence: CDR1 MDHEN, CDR2 SYDVKM. CDR3 protein: CASTSQGGYEQYF. The CDR3 region has the DNA TGTGCCAGCACCTCTCAGGGAGGTTACGAGCAGTACTTC.

The chain has TRBV20-1 and TRBJ2-7; D tentatively fits TRBD1 or TRBD2 (5 bases each). V was shortened by 5 bases and J by 2 bases, with 10 bases between the two germline ends. Germline V gives CDR1 DFQATT, CDR2 SNEGSKA (reference sequence). The CDR3 has 12 residues. The CDR3 coding sequence is TGCAGTGCTGCCCGGGACCCCTACGAGCAGTACTTC. This sequence encodes CSAARDPYEQYF.

V is TRBV12-3 or TRBV12-4 and J is TRBJ2-2; TRBD2 aligns across 9 bases. The V segment lost 7 bases and the J segment 3 bases; nucleotides outside the gene matches: 3. The CDR3 runs to 14 residues. CDR3 bases: TGTGCCAGCAACATAGCGGGAGACACCGGGGAGCTGTTTTTT. Translated: CASNIAGDTGELFF.